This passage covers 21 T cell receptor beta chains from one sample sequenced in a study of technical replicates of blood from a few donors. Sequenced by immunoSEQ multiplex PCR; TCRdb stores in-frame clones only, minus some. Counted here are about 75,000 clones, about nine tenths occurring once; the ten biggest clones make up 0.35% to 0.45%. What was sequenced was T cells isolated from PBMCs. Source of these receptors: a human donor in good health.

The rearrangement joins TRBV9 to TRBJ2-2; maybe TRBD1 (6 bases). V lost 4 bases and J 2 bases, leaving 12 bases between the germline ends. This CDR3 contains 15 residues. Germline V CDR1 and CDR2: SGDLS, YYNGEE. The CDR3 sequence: CASSHRDLNTGELFF. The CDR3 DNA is TGTGCCAGCAGCCACAGGGATCTTAACACCGGGGAGCTGTTTTTT. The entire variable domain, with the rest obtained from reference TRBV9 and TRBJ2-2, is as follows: DSGVTQTPKHLITATGQRVTLRCSPRSGDLSVYWYQQSLDQGLQFLIQYYNGEERAKGNILERFSAQQFPDLHSELNLSSLELGDSALYFCASSHRDLNTGELFFGEGSRLTVL.

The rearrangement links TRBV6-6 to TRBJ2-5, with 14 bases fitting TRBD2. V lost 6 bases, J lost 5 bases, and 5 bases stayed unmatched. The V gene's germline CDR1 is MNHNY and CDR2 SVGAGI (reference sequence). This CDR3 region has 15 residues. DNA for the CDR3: TGTGCCAGCAGACGGGGACTAGCGGGAGAGGAGACCCAGTACTTC. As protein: CASRRGLAGEETQYF.

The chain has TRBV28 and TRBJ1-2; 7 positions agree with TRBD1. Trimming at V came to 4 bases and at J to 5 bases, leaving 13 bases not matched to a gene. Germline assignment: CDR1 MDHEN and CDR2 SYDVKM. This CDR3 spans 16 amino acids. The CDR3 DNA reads TGTGCCAGCAGTTCGCCCCTTGGGACAGAATATTATGGCTACACCTTC. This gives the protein CASSSPLGTEYYGYTF.

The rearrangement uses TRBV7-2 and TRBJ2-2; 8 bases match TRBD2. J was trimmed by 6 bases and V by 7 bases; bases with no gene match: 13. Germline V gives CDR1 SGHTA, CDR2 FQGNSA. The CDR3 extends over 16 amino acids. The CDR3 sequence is CASTPGAGVVPGELFF. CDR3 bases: TGTGCCAGCACCCCCGGAGCGGGAGTGGTCCCCGGGGAGCTGTTTTTT.

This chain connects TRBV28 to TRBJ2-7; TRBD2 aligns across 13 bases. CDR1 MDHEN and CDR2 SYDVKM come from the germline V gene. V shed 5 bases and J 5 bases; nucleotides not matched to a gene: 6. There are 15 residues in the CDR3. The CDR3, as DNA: TGTGCCAGCAGTGGGGTTGGACTAGCGGGAGACGAGCAGTACTTC. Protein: CASSGVGLAGDEQYF.

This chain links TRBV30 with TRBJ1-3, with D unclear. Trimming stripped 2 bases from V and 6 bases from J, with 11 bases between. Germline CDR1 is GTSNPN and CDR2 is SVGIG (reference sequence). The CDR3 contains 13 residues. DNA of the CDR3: TGTGCCTGGAGTCTCGGGATGGAAAACACCATATATTTT. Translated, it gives CAWSLGMENTIYF.

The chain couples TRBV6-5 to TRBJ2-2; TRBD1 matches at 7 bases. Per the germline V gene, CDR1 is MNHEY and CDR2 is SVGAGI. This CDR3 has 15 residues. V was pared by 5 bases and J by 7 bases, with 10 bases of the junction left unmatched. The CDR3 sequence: CASSPGTAIRGELFF. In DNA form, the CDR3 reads TGTGCCAGCAGTCCCGGGACAGCAATCCGCGGGGAGCTGTTTTTT.

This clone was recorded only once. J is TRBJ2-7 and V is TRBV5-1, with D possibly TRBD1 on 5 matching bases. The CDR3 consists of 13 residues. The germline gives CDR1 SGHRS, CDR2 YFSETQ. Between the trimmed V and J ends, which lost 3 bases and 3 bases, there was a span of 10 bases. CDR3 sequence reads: CASSYDRFYEQYF. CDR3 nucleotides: TGCGCCAGCAGCTACGACAGATTCTACGAGCAGTACTTC.

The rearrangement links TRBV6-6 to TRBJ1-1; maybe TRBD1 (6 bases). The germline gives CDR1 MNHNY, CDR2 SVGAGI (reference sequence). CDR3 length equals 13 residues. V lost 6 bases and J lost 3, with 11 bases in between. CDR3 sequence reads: CASSDRLYTEAFF. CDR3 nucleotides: TGTGCCAGCAGCGACAGGCTCTACACTGAAGCTTTCTTT.

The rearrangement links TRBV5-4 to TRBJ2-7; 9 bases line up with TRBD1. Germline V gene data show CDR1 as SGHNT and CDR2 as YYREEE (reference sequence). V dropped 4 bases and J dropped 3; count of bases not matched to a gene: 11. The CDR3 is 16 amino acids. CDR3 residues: CASSPEAGTGLYEQYF. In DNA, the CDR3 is TGTGCCAGCAGCCCCGAGGCGGGGACAGGGCTCTACGAGCAGTACTTC. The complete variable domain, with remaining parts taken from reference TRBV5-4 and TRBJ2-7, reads ETGVTQSPTHLIKTRGQQVTLRCSSQSGHNTVSWYQQALGQGPQFIFQYYREEENGRGNFPPRFSGLQFPNYSSELNVNALELDDSALYLCASSPEAGTGLYEQYFGPGTRLTVT.

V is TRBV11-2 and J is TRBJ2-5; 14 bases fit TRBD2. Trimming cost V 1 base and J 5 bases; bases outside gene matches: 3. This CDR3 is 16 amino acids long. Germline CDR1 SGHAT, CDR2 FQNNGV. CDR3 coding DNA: TGTGCCAGCAGCTTAGTGACTAGCGGGAGGGGCGAGACCCAGTACTTC. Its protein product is CASSLVTSGRGETQYF.

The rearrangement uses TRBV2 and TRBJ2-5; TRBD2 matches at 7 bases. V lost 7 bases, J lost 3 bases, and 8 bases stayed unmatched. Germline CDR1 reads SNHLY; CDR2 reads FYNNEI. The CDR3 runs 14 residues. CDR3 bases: TGTGCCAGCATGACTGAGCGGGAAGAAGAGACCCAGTACTTC. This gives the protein CASMTEREEETQYF.

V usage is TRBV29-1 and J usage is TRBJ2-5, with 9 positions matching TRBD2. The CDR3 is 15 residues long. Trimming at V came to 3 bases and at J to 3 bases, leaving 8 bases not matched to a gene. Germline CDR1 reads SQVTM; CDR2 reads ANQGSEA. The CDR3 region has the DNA TGCAGCGTTGATTATAGGGCGGGAGGGAAAGAGACCCAGTACTTC. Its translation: CSVDYRAGGKETQYF.

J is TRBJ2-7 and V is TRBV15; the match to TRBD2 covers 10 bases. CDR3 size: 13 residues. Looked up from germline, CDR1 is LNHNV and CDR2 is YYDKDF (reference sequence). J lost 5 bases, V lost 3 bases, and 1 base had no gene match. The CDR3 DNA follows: TGTGCCACCAGCAGCGGACTAGCGGACGAGCAGTACTTC. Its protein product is CATSSGLADEQYF. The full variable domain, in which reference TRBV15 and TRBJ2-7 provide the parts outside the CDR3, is DAMVIQNPRYQVTQFGKPVTLSCSQTLNHNVMYWYQQKSSQAPKLLFHYYDKDFNNEADTPDNFQSRRPNTSFCFLDIRSPGLGDTAMYLCATSSGLADEQYFGPGTRLTVT.

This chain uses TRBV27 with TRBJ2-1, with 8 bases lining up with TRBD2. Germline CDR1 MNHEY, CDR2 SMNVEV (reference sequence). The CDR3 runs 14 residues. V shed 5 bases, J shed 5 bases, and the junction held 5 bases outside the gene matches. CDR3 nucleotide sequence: TGTGCCAGCAGTCTACTAGCGGTGGACAATGAGCAGTTCTTC. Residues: CASSLLAVDNEQFF.

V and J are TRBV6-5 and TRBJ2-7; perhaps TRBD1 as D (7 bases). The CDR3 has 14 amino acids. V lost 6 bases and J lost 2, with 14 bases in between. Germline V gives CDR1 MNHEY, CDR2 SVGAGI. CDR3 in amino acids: CASRRRDRAYEQYF. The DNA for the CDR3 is TGTGCCAGCAGAAGGAGGGACAGAGCCTACGAGCAGTACTTC.

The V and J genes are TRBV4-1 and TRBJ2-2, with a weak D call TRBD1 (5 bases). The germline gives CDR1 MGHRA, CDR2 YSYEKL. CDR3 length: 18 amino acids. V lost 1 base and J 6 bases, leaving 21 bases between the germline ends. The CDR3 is CASSQGLRKGKSPGELFF. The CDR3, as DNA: TGCGCCAGCAGCCAAGGATTGAGGAAGGGGAAGAGTCCCGGGGAGCTGTTTTTT.

CDR3 in amino acids: CASSSGTRKNIQYF. In DNA, the CDR3 is TGTGCCAGCAGCTCCGGGACAAGGAAAAACATTCAGTACTTC. The gene calls are TRBV5-6 and TRBJ2-4; TRBD1 is a possible D gene (6 bases). Trimming left V 3 bases short and J 4 bases short, with 11 bases between. The CDR3 covers 14 residues. Germline V CDR1 and CDR2: SGHDT, YYEEEE.

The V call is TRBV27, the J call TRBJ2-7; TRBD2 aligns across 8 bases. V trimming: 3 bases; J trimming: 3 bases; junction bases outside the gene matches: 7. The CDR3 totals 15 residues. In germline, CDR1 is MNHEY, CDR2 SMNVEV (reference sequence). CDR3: CASSFGREVLYEQYF. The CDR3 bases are TGTGCCAGCAGTTTCGGGCGGGAGGTTCTCTACGAGCAGTACTTC.

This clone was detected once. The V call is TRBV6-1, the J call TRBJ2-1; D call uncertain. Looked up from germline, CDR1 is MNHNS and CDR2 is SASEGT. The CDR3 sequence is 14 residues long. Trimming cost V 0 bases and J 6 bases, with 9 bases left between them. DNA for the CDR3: TGTGCCAGCAGTGAAGCGATAGCTACCAATGAGCAGTTCTTC. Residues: CASSEAIATNEQFF.

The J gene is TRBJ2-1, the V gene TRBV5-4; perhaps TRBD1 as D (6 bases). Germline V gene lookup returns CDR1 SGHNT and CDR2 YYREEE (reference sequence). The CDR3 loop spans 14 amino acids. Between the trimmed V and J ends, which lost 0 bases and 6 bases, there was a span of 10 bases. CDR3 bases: TGTGCCAGCAGCTTGGGTGGGACACTCAATGAGCAGTTCTTC. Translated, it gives CASSLGGTLNEQFF.